This TCR beta chain is from a study of early T cells in non-severe SARS-CoV-2 infection. In the study overall: Sequencing input comprised bulk RNA from unsorted whole blood; chain pairing was not available.

V lost 6 bases and J 0 bases, leaving 12 bases between the germline ends. From germline, CDR1 is DFQATT and CDR2 SNEGSKA (reference sequence). The CDR3 contains 13 residues. Notes on the study in general: VDJdb matching, biased toward anti-spike CD8 responses, missed private and CD4 specificities.

With regard to this clonotype: What it recognizes is unknown.

In the library, individual cDNA molecules carried attached unique molecular identifiers. TCRdb independently ran MiXCR on the 5' RACE reads; one entry per CDR3 protein. The sample lists some 77,000 distinct CDR3 sequences; around 16% were seen once. This sequence joins TRBV20-1 and TRBJ2-7, with a tentative D call TRBD1 (6 bases). This TCR was sampled from an adult who was a healthcare worker with PCR-confirmed SARS-CoV-2 infection or an uninfected control (not recorded which). Sequenced material: whole blood. DNA of the CDR3: TGCAGTGCCCCGAGACAGGCCTCCTACGAGCAGTACTTC. It encodes CSAPRQASYEQYF.